The rows below give T cell receptor beta chains drawn from one sample of a study of sequential checkpoint blockade in melanoma. Some clones are missing from TCRdb's copy, which holds only in-frame ones; the method was immunoSEQ multiplex PCR. Among about 24,000 clones, about four fifths were seen once, and the ten largest hold around a tenth. Here the sequenced sample was CD8+ T cells sorted from blood (inferred from file names), taken from a patient given nivolumab and ipilimumab in sequence. All receptors derive from a human donor with melanoma. Both conserved end residues are part of each CDR3. D genes are given only for firm matches. Some rows mark clone size as missing; the rest say once, few, many or name a class of expanded clone.

CDR3 length: 16; clone size: once; J gene: TRBJ2-4; D gene: NA; V gene: TRBV19; CDR3 protein: CASSIDRSVAKNIQYF; CDR3 DNA: TGTGCCAGTAGTATAGATCGGTCGGTAGCCAAAAACATTCAGTACTTC
CDR3 length: 15; clone size: NA; J gene: TRBJ2-2; D gene: TRBD1; V gene: TRBV7-9; CDR3 protein: CASSYFQGDAGELFF; CDR3 DNA: TGTGCCAGCAGCTATTTTCAGGGGGATGCCGGGGAGCTGTTTTTT
CDR3 length: 17; clone size: NA; J gene: TRBJ2-3; D gene: TRBD2; V gene: TRBV7-6; CDR3 protein: CASSLASGRVIVDTQYF; CDR3 DNA: TGTGCCAGCAGCTTAGCTAGCGGGAGAGTCATAGTGGATACGCAGTATTTT
CDR3 length: 15; clone size: few; J gene: TRBJ1-4; D gene: TRBD1; V gene: TRBV2; CDR3 protein: CASRGTGATNEKLFF; CDR3 DNA: TGTGCCAGCAGGGGGACAGGGGCCACTAATGAAAAACTGTTTTTT
CDR3 length: 14; clone size: NA; J gene: TRBJ2-2; D gene: NA; V gene: TRBV21-1; CDR3 protein: CASSLQGNTGELFF; CDR3 DNA: TGTGCCAGCAGCTTACAGGGTAACACCGGGGAGCTGTTTTTT
CDR3 length: 16; clone size: NA; J gene: TRBJ1-1; D gene: NA; V gene: TRBV28; CDR3 protein: CASSLDRVIRGTEAFF; CDR3 DNA: TGTGCCAGCAGTTTAGACCGGGTCATAAGGGGCACTGAAGCTTTCTTT
CDR3 length: 14; clone size: NA; J gene: TRBJ2-7; D gene: TRBD1; V gene: TRBV7-6; CDR3 protein: CASSSQGSVHEQYF; CDR3 DNA: TGTGCCAGCAGCTCACAGGGGTCGGTGCACGAGCAGTACTTC
CDR3 length: 14; clone size: NA; J gene: TRBJ1-5; D gene: TRBD1; V gene: TRBV5-1; CDR3 protein: CASSPGQGNQPQHF; CDR3 DNA: TGCGCCAGCAGCCCGGGACAGGGCAATCAGCCCCAGCATTTT
CDR3 length: 14; clone size: NA; J gene: TRBJ2-1; D gene: TRBD1; V gene: TRBV6-6; CDR3 protein: CASSLDRLTNEQFF; CDR3 DNA: TGTGCCAGCAGTTTGGACAGGCTTACCAATGAGCAGTTCTTC
CDR3 length: 16; clone size: NA; J gene: TRBJ2-5; D gene: NA; V gene: TRBV9; CDR3 protein: CASSVDAGGPRETQYF; CDR3 DNA: TGTGCCAGCAGCGTAGACGCCGGAGGGCCGAGAGAGACCCAGTACTTC
CDR3 length: 16; clone size: NA; J gene: TRBJ2-5; D gene: TRBD2; V gene: TRBV7-2; CDR3 protein: CASSFLGLATKETQYF; CDR3 DNA: TGTGCCAGCAGCTTTCTCGGACTAGCGACAAAAGAGACCCAGTACTTC
CDR3 length: 14; clone size: NA; J gene: TRBJ1-3; D gene: NA; V gene: TRBV19; CDR3 protein: CASTLRGTGNTIYF; CDR3 DNA: TGTGCCAGTACCCTACGAGGGACTGGAAACACCATATATTTT
CDR3 length: 14; clone size: once; J gene: TRBJ1-2; D gene: TRBD1; V gene: TRBV7-3; CDR3 protein: CASSLAQGAYGYTF; CDR3 DNA: TGTGCCAGCAGCTTGGCACAGGGGGCGTATGGCTACACCTTC
CDR3 length: 13; clone size: few; J gene: TRBJ2-7; D gene: TRBD2; V gene: TRBV7-9; CDR3 protein: CASSLAGGYEQYF; CDR3 DNA: TGTGCCAGCAGCTTAGCGGGAGGGTACGAGCAGTACTTC
CDR3 length: 12; clone size: NA; J gene: TRBJ2-1; D gene: NA; V gene: TRBV19; CDR3 protein: CASSTSRYEQFF; CDR3 DNA: TGTGCCAGTAGTACTTCCAGGTATGAGCAGTTCTTC
CDR3 length: 13; clone size: few; J gene: TRBJ2-3; D gene: NA; V gene: TRBV30; CDR3 protein: CAWTGGSTDTQYF; CDR3 DNA: TGTGCCTGGACCGGCGGGAGCACAGATACGCAGTATTTT
CDR3 length: 12; clone size: NA; J gene: TRBJ2-3; D gene: NA; V gene: TRBV6-1; CDR3 protein: CASSDSEDTQYF; CDR3 DNA: TGTGCCAGCAGTGATAGCGAAGATACGCAGTATTTT
CDR3 length: 13; clone size: NA; J gene: TRBJ2-2; D gene: NA; V gene: TRBV7-2; CDR3 protein: CASSLESSGELFF; CDR3 DNA: TGTGCCAGCAGCTTAGAATCCTCCGGGGAGCTGTTTTTT
CDR3 length: 17; clone size: NA; J gene: TRBJ2-5; D gene: TRBD2; V gene: TRBV18; CDR3 protein: CASSPLALAGGQETQYF; CDR3 DNA: TGTGCCAGCTCACCACTCGCGCTAGCGGGAGGCCAAGAGACCCAGTACTTC
CDR3 length: 16; clone size: NA; J gene: TRBJ2-2; D gene: TRBD1; V gene: TRBV7-6; CDR3 protein: CASSLEQGSWAGELFF; CDR3 DNA: TGTGCCAGCAGCTTAGAACAGGGGAGTTGGGCCGGGGAGCTGTTTTTT
CDR3 length: 14; clone size: once; J gene: TRBJ1-4; D gene: TRBD1; V gene: TRBV6-1; CDR3 protein: CASKLTGGREKLFF; CDR3 DNA: TGTGCCAGCAAGCTGACAGGGGGGAGGGAAAAACTGTTTTTT
CDR3 length: 14; clone size: NA; J gene: TRBJ1-4; D gene: TRBD1; V gene: TRBV6-6; CDR3 protein: CASSRDRGREKLFF; CDR3 DNA: TGTGCCAGCAGTCGGGACAGGGGAAGGGAAAAACTGTTTTTT
CDR3 length: 16; clone size: NA; J gene: TRBJ2-7; D gene: TRBD2; V gene: TRBV28; CDR3 protein: CASRPPWKRGTYEQYF; CDR3 DNA: TGTGCCAGCAGGCCCCCATGGAAGCGGGGCACCTACGAGCAGTACTTC
CDR3 length: 14; clone size: NA; J gene: TRBJ2-3; D gene: NA; V gene: TRBV18; CDR3 protein: CASSPLQSTDTQYF; CDR3 DNA: TGTGCCAGCTCACCACTACAGAGCACAGATACGCAGTATTTT
CDR3 length: 14; clone size: NA; J gene: TRBJ2-3; D gene: NA; V gene: TRBV6-1; CDR3 protein: CASRTADSTDTQYF; CDR3 DNA: TGTGCCAGCAGGACTGCGGACAGTACAGATACGCAGTATTTT
CDR3 length: 15; clone size: NA; J gene: TRBJ2-2; D gene: TRBD2; V gene: TRBV30; CDR3 protein: CAWSSTSANTGELFF; CDR3 DNA: TGTGCCTGGAGCTCGACTAGCGCGAACACCGGGGAGCTGTTTTTT
CDR3 length: 15; clone size: NA; J gene: TRBJ1-2; D gene: NA; V gene: TRBV30; CDR3 protein: CAWSEQAFANYGYTF; CDR3 DNA: TGTGCCTGGAGTGAGCAGGCCTTCGCTAACTATGGCTACACCTTC
CDR3 length: 13; clone size: NA; J gene: TRBJ2-7; D gene: TRBD1; V gene: TRBV7-2; CDR3 protein: CASSSGTVYEQYF; CDR3 DNA: TGTGCCAGCAGTTCCGGGACAGTCTACGAGCAGTACTTC
CDR3 length: 13; clone size: few; J gene: TRBJ1-4; D gene: TRBD1; V gene: TRBV5-1; CDR3 protein: CASSRDRGEKLFF; CDR3 DNA: TGCGCCAGCAGCCGGGACAGAGGGGAAAAACTGTTTTTT
CDR3 length: 14; clone size: NA; J gene: TRBJ2-7; D gene: NA; V gene: TRBV5-6; CDR3 protein: CASSYDVGGYGQYF; CDR3 DNA: TGTGCCAGCAGCTATGACGTCGGAGGCTACGGGCAGTACTTC
CDR3 length: 14; clone size: NA; J gene: TRBJ1-2; D gene: NA; V gene: TRBV28; CDR3 protein: CASSPTRRGQGYTF; CDR3 DNA: TGTGCCAGCAGCCCCACGCGGCGGGGGCAAGGCTACACCTTC
CDR3 length: 13; clone size: NA; J gene: TRBJ1-5; D gene: TRBD1; V gene: TRBV6-5; CDR3 protein: CAIQGTAAGPQHF; CDR3 DNA: TGTGCCATCCAGGGGACAGCCGCCGGGCCCCAGCATTTT
CDR3 length: 18; clone size: NA; J gene: TRBJ2-3; D gene: TRBD2; V gene: TRBV7-9; CDR3 protein: CASSSPGLAGGSTDTQYF; CDR3 DNA: TGTGCCAGCAGCTCACCGGGACTAGCGGGAGGGAGCACAGATACGCAGTATTTT
CDR3 length: 15; clone size: once; J gene: TRBJ2-1; D gene: TRBD1; V gene: TRBV11-3; CDR3 protein: CASSLAQGAHHEQFF; CDR3 DNA: TGTGCCAGCAGCCTGGCTCAGGGGGCGCATCATGAGCAGTTCTTC
CDR3 length: 13; clone size: once; J gene: TRBJ1-2; D gene: NA; V gene: TRBV18; CDR3 protein: CASSPARDYGYTF; CDR3 DNA: TGTGCCAGCTCACCAGCCAGGGACTATGGCTACACCTTC
CDR3 length: 12; clone size: NA; J gene: TRBJ1-2; D gene: NA; V gene: TRBV7-2; CDR3 protein: CASSLVRGGYTF; CDR3 DNA: TGTGCCAGCAGCTTAGTCAGGGGTGGCTACACCTTC
CDR3 length: 16; clone size: once; J gene: TRBJ1-2; D gene: NA; V gene: TRBV15; CDR3 protein: CATSRDLTGVIYGYTF; CDR3 DNA: TGTGCCACCAGCAGAGATCTCACAGGCGTCATCTATGGCTACACCTTC
CDR3 length: 15; clone size: NA; J gene: TRBJ2-1; D gene: NA; V gene: TRBV5-1; CDR3 protein: CASSLTGGSYNEQFF; CDR3 DNA: TGCGCCAGCAGCTTGACAGGCGGCTCCTACAATGAGCAGTTCTTC
CDR3 length: 15; clone size: once; J gene: TRBJ2-7; D gene: TRBD2; V gene: TRBV5-1; CDR3 protein: CASSFLAGDYDEQYF; CDR3 DNA: TGCGCCAGCAGCTTTTTAGCGGGAGACTACGACGAGCAGTACTTC
CDR3 length: 13; clone size: NA; J gene: TRBJ2-1; D gene: NA; V gene: TRBV10-3; CDR3 protein: CAISDRGYNEQFF; CDR3 DNA: TGTGCCATCAGTGACAGGGGTTACAATGAGCAGTTCTTC
CDR3 length: 16; clone size: NA; J gene: TRBJ2-1; D gene: TRBD2; V gene: TRBV7-2; CDR3 protein: CASSFWTSGRAYEQFF; CDR3 DNA: TGTGCCAGCAGCTTCTGGACTAGCGGGAGGGCCTATGAGCAGTTCTTC
CDR3 length: 13; clone size: NA; J gene: TRBJ2-5; D gene: NA; V gene: TRBV27; CDR3 protein: CASSYGGWETQYF; CDR3 DNA: TGTGCCAGCAGTTATGGAGGTTGGGAGACCCAGTACTTC
CDR3 length: 15; clone size: NA; J gene: TRBJ2-7; D gene: TRBD1; V gene: TRBV7-2; CDR3 protein: CASSLVSDRAYEQYF; CDR3 DNA: TGTGCCAGCAGCTTAGTGTCGGACAGGGCCTACGAGCAGTACTTC
CDR3 length: 12; clone size: NA; J gene: TRBJ2-5; D gene: TRBD2; V gene: TRBV29-1; CDR3 protein: CSAAGGSETQYF; CDR3 DNA: TGCAGCGCCGCGGGGGGGTCGGAGACCCAGTACTTC
CDR3 length: 18; clone size: NA; J gene: TRBJ1-3; D gene: NA; V gene: TRBV30; CDR3 protein: CAWSVSLLSGISGNTIYF; CDR3 DNA: TGTGCCTGGAGTGTCTCTCTCCTGTCCGGGATCTCTGGAAACACCATATATTTT